One TCR beta chain is described in this entry. Antigen specificity is unknown. This CDR3 comprises 11 residues. CDR1 is SGHTA, CDR2 FQGNSA, per germline. Trimming removed 4 bases from V and 6 bases from J, with 7 bases in between. The data belong to a study of beta chain features in type 1 diabetes. Turning to the study itself: Investigators examined around 110 million sorted cells across all samples. Broader study findings: Across all four CD4+ subsets, people with type 1 diabetes showed modestly shorter TCRB CDR3s. Still unanswered here is whether HLA type influences TCRB rearrangement.

Via the markers CD45RO/CCR7/CD25/CD127/CD95/CD27, stem cell-like memory, regulatory, central memory and naive CD4+ cells were sorted. Expressed TCRB transcripts were sequenced because the isolated RNA had all been reverse transcribed beforehand. Assay used: immunoSEQ multiplex PCR; TCRdb lists only in-frame clones, some missing. The profile covers about 650,000 clones, with 12% appearing a single time and 0.09% to 0.15% taken by the ten largest. The sample taken for sequencing was naive CD4+ T cells from blood. The chain has TRBV7-2 and TRBJ2-7; the D is unclear. The receptor's source is a man younger than 45 with type 1 diabetes. CDR3 loop: CASSSLFEQYF. CDR3 in DNA: TGTGCCAGCAGCTCTCTGTTCGAGCAGTACTTC.